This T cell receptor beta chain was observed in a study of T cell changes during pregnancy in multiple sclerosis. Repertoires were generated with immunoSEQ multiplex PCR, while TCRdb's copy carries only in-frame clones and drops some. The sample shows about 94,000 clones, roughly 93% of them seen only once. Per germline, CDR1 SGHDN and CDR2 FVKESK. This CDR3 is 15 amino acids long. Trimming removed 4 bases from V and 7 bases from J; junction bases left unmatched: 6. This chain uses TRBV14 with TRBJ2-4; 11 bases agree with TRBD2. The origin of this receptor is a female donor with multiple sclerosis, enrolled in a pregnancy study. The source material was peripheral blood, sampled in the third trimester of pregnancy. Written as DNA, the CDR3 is TGTGCCAGCAGCCGACTGACTAGCGGGATGAACATTCAGTACTTC. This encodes CASSRLTSGMNIQYF.